The following is a T cell receptor beta chain sequence with its context. Per the study methods: Estimation of nucleated cell counts was performed using reference gene primer amplification. Measured with immunoSEQ multiplex PCR; TCRdb has only the in-frame clones, and not every one. The V and J calls and the clone size are those of that table, but D and trimming were determined from the DNA. The sample holds just under 300,000 clones; roughly 86% are singletons and the top ten take 1% to 1.5%. The data stem from a study of blood T cell repertoires in COVID-19. Study-level background: Acute and convalescent COVID-19 specimens originated in the United States, Italy and Spain.

This clonotype originated in a man in his sixties or seventies with acute or convalescent COVID-19. The specimen sequenced was peripheral blood.

As DNA, the CDR3 is TGCGCCAGCAGCCTCCGACAGGGGTCAGATAGCAATCAGCCCCAGCATTTT. It yields the protein CASSLRQGSDSNQPQHF. The V gene is TRBV4-1, the J gene TRBJ1-5, with 8 bases fitting TRBD1. The V segment lost 4 bases and the J segment 0 bases; nucleotides outside the gene matches: 8. The CDR3 runs to 17 residues. The germline gives CDR1 MGHRA, CDR2 YSYEKL.